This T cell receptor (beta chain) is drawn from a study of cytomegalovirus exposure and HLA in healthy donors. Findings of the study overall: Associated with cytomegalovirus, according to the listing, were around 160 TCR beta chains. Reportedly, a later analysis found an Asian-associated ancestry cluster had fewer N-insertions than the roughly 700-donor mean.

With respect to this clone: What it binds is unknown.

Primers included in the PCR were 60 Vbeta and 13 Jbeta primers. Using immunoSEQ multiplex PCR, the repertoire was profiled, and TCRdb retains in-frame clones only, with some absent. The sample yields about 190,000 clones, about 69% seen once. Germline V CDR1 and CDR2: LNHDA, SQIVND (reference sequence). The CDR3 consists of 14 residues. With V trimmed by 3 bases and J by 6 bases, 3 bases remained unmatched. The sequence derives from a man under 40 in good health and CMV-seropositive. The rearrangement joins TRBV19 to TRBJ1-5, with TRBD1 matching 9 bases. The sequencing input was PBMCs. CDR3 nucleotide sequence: TGTGCCAGTAGTATGGGACAGGGTGGTCAGCCCCAGCATTTT. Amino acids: CASSMGQGGQPQHF.